The source of this TCR beta chain is a study of early T cells in non-severe SARS-CoV-2 infection. Study background: Bulk RNA taken from unsorted whole blood was sequenced, leaving chains unpaired. Overall study results and limits: The matching step, a VDJdb search, favored anti-spike CD8 responses and missed private and CD4 specificities.

The table lists this clonotype with a few counts. Its antigen is unidentified. Unique molecular identifier tags were affixed to discrete cDNA molecules. TCRdb re-called the 5' RACE reads through MiXCR, storing one row per CDR3 protein. The sample lists around 82,000 distinct CDR3 sequences, 10% to 12% seen once, with approximately 4.5% in the top ten. The V gene's germline CDR1 is SQVTM and CDR2 ANQGSEA. CDR3 length: 12 residues. V was pared by 5 bases and J by 2 bases, with 9 bases between. The sequence derives from an adult who was a healthcare worker with PCR-confirmed SARS-CoV-2 infection or an uninfected control (not recorded which). Input material: whole blood. This chain joins TRBV29-1 and TRBJ2-5; D is ambiguous. The CDR3, as DNA: TGCAGCGTTACGGACGGTCAAGAGACCCAGTACTTC. This sequence encodes CSVTDGQETQYF.